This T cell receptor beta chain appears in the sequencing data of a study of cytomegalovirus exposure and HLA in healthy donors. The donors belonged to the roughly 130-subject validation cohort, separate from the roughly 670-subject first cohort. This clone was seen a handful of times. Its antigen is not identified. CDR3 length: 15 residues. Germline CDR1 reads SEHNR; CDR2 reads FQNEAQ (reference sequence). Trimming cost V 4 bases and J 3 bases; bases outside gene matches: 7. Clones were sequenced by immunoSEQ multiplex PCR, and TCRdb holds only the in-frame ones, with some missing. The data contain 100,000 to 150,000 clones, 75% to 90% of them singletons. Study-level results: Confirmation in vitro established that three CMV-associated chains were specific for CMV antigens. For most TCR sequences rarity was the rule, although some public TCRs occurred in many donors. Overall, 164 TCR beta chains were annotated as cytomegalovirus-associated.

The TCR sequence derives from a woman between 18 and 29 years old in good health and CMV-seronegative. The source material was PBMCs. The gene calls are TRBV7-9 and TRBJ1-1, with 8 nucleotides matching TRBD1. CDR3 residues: CASSSRTGKYTEAFF. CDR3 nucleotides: TGTGCCAGCAGCTCACGGACAGGGAAGTACACTGAAGCTTTCTTT.